The table lists the clone carrying this TCR beta chain with a few counts. The record originates from a study of human T cells and chemical hapten exposure. The V and J ends lost 2 bases and 5 bases, in that order; junction bases with no gene match: 8. The CDR3 runs 16 residues. From germline, CDR1 is SEHNR and CDR2 FQNEAQ (reference sequence). As the library was built, unique molecular identifiers were attached to individual cDNA molecules. In the original analysis: Sample TCR counts, which ranged from about 23,224 to 690,600, had a median of roughly 96,000. From the RACE reads, TCRdb called clonotypes with MiXCR, one entry per CDR3 protein. TCRdb, not the original authors, processed these V and J calls. The sample yields some 120,000 distinct CDR3 sequences, approximately 9.1% seen once. Indicated time point: healthy volunteer bleed at 2 weeks. Extraction of total RNA was performed on unfractionated whole blood.

This TCR came from a male donor in good health. Some clones in this sample may be carry-over from other donors' samples. V and J are TRBV7-9 and TRBJ2-2; 7 nucleotides agree with TRBD1. Sequenced input: whole blood. The CDR3 region has the DNA TGTGCCAGCAGCTTAACGGACAGGCCGAGGACCGGGGAGCTGTTTTTT. Protein product: CASSLTDRPRTGELFF.